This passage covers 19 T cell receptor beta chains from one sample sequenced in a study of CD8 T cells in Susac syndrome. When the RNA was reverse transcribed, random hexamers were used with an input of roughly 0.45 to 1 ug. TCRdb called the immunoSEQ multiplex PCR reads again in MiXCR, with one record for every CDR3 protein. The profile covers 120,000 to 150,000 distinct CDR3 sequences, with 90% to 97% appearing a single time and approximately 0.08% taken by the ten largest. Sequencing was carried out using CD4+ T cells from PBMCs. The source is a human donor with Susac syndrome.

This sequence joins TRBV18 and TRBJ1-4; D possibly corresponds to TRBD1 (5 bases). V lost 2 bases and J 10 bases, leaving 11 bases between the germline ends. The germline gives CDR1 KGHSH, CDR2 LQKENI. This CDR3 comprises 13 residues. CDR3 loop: CASSPSDSRKLFF. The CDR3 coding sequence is TGTGCCAGCTCACCATCCGACAGCCGAAAACTGTTTTTT.

The CDR3 sequence is CAISTPGQSYEQYF. CDR3 bases: TGTGCCATCAGTACACCGGGACAGAGCTACGAGCAGTACTTC. The chain has TRBV10-3 and TRBJ2-7; 7 positions agree with TRBD1. The junction had 7 bases not matched to a gene; V was cut back by 5 bases and J by 3 bases. Germline V gene sequence: CDR1 ENHRY, CDR2 SYGVKD. The CDR3 is made up of 14 amino acids.

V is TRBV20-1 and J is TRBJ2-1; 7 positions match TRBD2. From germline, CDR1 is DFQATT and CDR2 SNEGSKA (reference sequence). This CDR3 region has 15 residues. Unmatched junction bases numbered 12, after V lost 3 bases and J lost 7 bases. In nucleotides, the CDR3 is TGCAGTGCTAGCGAGGCCCGGGACTATTGGAATGAGCAGTTCTTC. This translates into CSASEARDYWNEQFF.

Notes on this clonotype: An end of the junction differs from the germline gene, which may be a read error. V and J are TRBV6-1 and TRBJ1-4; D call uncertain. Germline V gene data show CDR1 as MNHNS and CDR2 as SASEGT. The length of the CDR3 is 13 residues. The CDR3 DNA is TGTGCCAGCAATGAAGGGATCGATGAAAAACTGTTTTTT. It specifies CASNEGIDEKLFF.

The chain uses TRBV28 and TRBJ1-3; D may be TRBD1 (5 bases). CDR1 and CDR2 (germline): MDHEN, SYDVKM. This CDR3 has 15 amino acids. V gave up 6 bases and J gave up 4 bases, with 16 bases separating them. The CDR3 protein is CASRTGTQTGNTIYF. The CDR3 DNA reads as TGTGCCAGCAGGACCGGGACCCAGACAGGAAACACCATATATTTT.

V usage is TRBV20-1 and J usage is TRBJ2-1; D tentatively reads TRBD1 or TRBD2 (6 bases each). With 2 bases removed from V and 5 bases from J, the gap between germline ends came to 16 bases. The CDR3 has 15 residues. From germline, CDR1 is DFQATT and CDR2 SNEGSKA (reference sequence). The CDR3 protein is CSARKRGVRDNEQFF. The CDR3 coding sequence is TGCAGTGCTAGAAAAAGGGGGGTGAGGGACAATGAGCAGTTCTTC.

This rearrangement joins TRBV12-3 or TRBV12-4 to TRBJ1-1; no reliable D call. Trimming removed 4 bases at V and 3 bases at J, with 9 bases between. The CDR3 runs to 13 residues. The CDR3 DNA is TGTGCCAGCAGTTACACAGAGTACACTGAAGCTTTCTTT. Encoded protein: CASSYTEYTEAFF.

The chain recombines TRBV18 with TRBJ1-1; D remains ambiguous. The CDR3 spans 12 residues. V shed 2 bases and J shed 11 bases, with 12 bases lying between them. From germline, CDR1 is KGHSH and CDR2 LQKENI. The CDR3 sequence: CASSPKDGVAFF. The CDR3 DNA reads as TGTGCCAGCTCACCAAAGGATGGGGTTGCTTTCTTT.

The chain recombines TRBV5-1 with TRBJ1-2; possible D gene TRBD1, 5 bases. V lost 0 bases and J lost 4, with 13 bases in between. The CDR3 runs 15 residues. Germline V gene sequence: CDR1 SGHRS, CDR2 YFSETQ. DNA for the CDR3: TGCGCCAGCAGCTTGGCCCGGGACGGCGTCTATGGCTACACCTTC. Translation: CASSLARDGVYGYTF.

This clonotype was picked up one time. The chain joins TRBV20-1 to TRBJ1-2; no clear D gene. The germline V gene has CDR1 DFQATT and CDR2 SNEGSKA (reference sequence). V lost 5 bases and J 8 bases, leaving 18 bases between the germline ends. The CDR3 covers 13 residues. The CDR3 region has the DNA TGCAGTGCTTCCGCGGCTCGTGCGGAAGGCTACACCTTC. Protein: CSASAARAEGYTF.

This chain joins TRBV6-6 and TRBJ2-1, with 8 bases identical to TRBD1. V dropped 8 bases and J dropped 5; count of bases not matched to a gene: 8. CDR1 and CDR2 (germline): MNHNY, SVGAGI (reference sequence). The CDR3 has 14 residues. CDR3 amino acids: CASLGTGAHNEQFF. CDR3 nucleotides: TGTGCCAGCCTAGGGACAGGAGCCCACAATGAGCAGTTCTTC.

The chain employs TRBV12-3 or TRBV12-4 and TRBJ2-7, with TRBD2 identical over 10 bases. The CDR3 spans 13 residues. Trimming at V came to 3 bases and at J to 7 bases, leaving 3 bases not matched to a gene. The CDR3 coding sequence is TGTGCCAGCAGTTTGGGACTAGCGTTTGAGCAGTACTTC. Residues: CASSLGLAFEQYF.

DNA for the CDR3: TGTGCCAGCAGCTTTGGGGGTTACTACAATGAGCAGTTCTTC. Amino acid sequence: CASSFGGYYNEQFF. The chain is built from TRBV7-2 and TRBJ2-1; D is tentatively TRBD1 or TRBD2 (5 bases each). Looked up from germline, CDR1 is SGHTA and CDR2 is FQGNSA. V lost 3 bases, J lost 3 bases, and 9 bases lay in between. The CDR3 is 14 residues long.

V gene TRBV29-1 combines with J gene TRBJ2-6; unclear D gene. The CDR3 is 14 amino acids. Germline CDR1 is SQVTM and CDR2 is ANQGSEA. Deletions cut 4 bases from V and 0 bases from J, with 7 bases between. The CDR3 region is CSVAKASGANVLTF. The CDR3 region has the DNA TGCAGCGTTGCGAAGGCCTCTGGGGCCAACGTCCTGACTTTC.

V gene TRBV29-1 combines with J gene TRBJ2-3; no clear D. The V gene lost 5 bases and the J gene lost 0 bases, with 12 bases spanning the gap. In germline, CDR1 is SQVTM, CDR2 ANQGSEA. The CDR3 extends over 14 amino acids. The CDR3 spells CSVWVRVSTDTQYF. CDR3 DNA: TGCAGCGTTTGGGTCAGAGTAAGCACAGATACGCAGTATTTT.

This chain's CDR3 is CAISGNQETQYF. CDR3 bases: TGTGCCATCAGTGGGAACCAAGAGACCCAGTACTTC. The chain is built from TRBV10-3 and TRBJ2-5, with no clear D. This CDR3 region has 12 residues. Germline lookup yields CDR1 ENHRY and CDR2 SYGVKD. V lost 4 bases, J lost 0 bases, and 3 bases lay in between.

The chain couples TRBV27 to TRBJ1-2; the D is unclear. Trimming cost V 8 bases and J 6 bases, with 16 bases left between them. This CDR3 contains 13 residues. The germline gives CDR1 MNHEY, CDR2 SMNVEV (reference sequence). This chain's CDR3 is CASWGLGLDGYTF. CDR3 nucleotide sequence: TGTGCCAGCTGGGGTTTGGGCTTGGATGGCTACACCTTC.

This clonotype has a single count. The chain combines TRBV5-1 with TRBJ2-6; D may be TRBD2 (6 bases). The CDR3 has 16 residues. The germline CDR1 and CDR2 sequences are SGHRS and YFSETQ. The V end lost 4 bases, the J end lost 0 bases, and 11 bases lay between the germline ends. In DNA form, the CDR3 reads TGCGCCAGCAGCGTTGACGGGAGCTCTGGGGCCAACGTCCTGACTTTC. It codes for CASSVDGSSGANVLTF.

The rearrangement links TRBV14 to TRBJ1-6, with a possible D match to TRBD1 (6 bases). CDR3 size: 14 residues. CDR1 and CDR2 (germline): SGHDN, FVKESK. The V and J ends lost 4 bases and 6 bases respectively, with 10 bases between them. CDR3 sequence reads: CASSLAGVNSPLHF. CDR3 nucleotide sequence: TGTGCCAGCAGCCTAGCAGGGGTTAATTCACCCCTCCACTTT.